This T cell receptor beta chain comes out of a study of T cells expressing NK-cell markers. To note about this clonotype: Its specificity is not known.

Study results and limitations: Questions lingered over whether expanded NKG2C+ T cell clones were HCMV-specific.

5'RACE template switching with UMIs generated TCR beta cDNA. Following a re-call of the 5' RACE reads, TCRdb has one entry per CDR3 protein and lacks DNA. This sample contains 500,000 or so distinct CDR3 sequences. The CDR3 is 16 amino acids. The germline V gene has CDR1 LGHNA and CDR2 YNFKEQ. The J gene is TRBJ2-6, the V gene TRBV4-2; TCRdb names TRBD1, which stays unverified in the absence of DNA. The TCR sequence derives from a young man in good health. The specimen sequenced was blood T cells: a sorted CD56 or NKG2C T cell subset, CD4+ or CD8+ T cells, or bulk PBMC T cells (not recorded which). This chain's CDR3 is CASSQGPGQGANVLTF.